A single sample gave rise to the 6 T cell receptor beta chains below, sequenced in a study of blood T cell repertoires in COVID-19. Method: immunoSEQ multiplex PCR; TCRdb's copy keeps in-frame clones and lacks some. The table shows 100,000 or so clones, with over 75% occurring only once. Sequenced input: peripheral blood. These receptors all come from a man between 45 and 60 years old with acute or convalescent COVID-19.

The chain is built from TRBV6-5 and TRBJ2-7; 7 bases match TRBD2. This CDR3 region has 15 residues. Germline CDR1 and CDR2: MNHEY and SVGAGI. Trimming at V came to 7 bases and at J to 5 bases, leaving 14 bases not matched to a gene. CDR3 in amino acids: CASTPLAGVIHEQYF. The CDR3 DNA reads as TGTGCCAGCACTCCCCTCGCGGGAGTTATCCACGAGCAGTACTTC.

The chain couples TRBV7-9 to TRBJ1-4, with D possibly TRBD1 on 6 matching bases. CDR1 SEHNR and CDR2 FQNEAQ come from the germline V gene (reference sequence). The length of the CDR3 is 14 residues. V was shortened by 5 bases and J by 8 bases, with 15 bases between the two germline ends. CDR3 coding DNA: TGTGCCAGCAGCGCCGGGACATCTACCGAAAAACTGTTTTTT. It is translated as CASSAGTSTEKLFF. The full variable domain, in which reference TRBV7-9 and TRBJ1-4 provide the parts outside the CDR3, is DTGVSQNPRHKITKRGQNVTFRCDPISEHNRLYWYRQTLGQGPEFLTYFQNEAQLEKSRLLSDRFSAERPKGSFSTLEIQRTEQGDSAMYLCASSAGTSTEKLFFGSGTQLSVL.

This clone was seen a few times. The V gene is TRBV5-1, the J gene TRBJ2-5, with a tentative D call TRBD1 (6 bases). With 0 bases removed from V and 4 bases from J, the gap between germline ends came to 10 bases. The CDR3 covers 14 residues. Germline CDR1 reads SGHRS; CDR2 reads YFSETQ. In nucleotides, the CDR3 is TGCGCCAGCAGCTTGGGCAGGGGACGAGAGACCCAGTACTTC. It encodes CASSLGRGRETQYF.

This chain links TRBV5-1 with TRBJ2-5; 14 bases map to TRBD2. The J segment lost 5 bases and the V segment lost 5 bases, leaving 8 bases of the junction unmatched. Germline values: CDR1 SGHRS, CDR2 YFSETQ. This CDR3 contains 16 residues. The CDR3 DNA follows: TGCGCCAGCAGGAAGGGGACTAGCGGGGGCAGGGAGACCCAGTACTTC. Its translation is CASRKGTSGGRETQYF.

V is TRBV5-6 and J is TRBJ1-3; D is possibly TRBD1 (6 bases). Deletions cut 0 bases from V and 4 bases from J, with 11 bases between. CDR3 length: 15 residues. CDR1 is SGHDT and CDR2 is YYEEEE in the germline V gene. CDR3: CASSLAGGSGNTIYF. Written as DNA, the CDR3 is TGTGCCAGCAGCTTGGCGGGGGGCTCAGGAAACACCATATATTTT. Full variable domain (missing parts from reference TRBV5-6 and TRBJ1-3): DAGVTQSPTHLIKTRGQQVTLRCSPKSGHDTVSWYQQALGQGPQFIFQYYEEEERQRGNFPDRFSGHQFPNYSSELNVNALLLGDSALYLCASSLAGGSGNTIYFGEGSWLTVV.

As DNA, the CDR3 is TGTGCCAGCAGACCTGGGACTAGCGGACTTTACGAGCAGTACTTC. The encoded protein is CASRPGTSGLYEQYF. The J gene is TRBJ2-7, the V gene TRBV28; TRBD2 matches at 11 bases. Germline CDR1 is MDHEN and CDR2 is SYDVKM. This CDR3 region has 15 residues. Trimming removed 6 bases from V and 4 bases from J; junction bases left unmatched: 8.